A single sample gave rise to the 25 T cell receptor beta chains below, sequenced in a study of cytomegalovirus exposure and HLA in healthy donors. The PCR ran on 60 Vbeta and 13 Jbeta primers. Measured with immunoSEQ multiplex PCR; TCRdb has only the in-frame clones, and not every one. The table has about 170,000 clones, over 65% seen once; the top ten hold approximately 1.5%. Sequenced: PBMCs. These receptors were collected from a woman aged 25 to 39 in good health and CMV-seropositive.

J is TRBJ2-3 and V is TRBV10-1; D call uncertain. The CDR3 runs to 14 residues. V was pared by 3 bases and J by 2 bases, with 9 bases between. Germline lookup yields CDR1 WNHNN and CDR2 SYGVQD (reference sequence). The CDR3 region has the DNA TGCGCCAGCAGTGAAAACTTAAACACAGATACGCAGTATTTT. Encoded protein: CASSENLNTDTQYF.

The gene calls are TRBV11-3 and TRBJ2-2; 13 bases are shared with TRBD2. CDR1 SGHNT and CDR2 YENEEA come from the germline V gene. J gave up 5 bases and V 1 base, and 1 base lay outside the gene matches. This CDR3 contains 16 residues. The DNA for the CDR3 is TGTGCCAGCAGCTTAGCGGGACTAGCGGGGACCGGGGAGCTGTTTTTT. This encodes CASSLAGLAGTGELFF.

This clone has only a few counts. The V gene is TRBV19, the J gene TRBJ2-1, with a tentative D call TRBD2 (8 bases). Per the germline V gene, CDR1 is LNHDA and CDR2 is SQIVND (reference sequence). This CDR3 has 14 amino acids. The V gene lost 7 bases and the J gene lost 4 bases, with 14 bases spanning the gap. CDR3 residues: CASKGASGYNEQFF. The CDR3 coding sequence is TGTGCCAGTAAGGGGGCTAGCGGGTACAATGAGCAGTTCTTC.

This chain joins TRBV5-8 and TRBJ2-3, with 12 bases matching TRBD2. The J segment lost 0 bases and the V segment lost 4 bases, leaving 12 bases of the junction unmatched. CDR1 is SGHTS, CDR2 YDEGEE, per germline. CDR3 size: 19 residues. CDR3 in DNA: TGTGCCAGCAGCGCCGGGACTAGCGGGCCTTTAACTAGCACAGATACGCAGTATTTT. This sequence encodes CASSAGTSGPLTSTDTQYF.

A single count supports this clone. This chain links TRBV30 with TRBJ1-1; 8 nucleotides line up with TRBD1. The CDR3 loop spans 14 amino acids. J was trimmed by 1 base and V by 4 bases; bases with no gene match: 5. Germline assignment: CDR1 GTSNPN and CDR2 SVGIG (reference sequence). The CDR3 coding sequence is TGTGCCTGGACAGGGGGCAGTAGGAACACTGAAGCTTTCTTT. Protein product: CAWTGGSRNTEAFF.

The rearrangement links TRBV28 to TRBJ2-7; D is uncertain. In germline, CDR1 is MDHEN, CDR2 SYDVKM. The germline V and J ends were trimmed by 6 bases and 2 bases, with 5 bases remaining between them. The CDR3 has 11 residues. CDR3 region: CASSRAYEQYF. The DNA for the CDR3 is TGTGCCAGCAGCCGGGCCTACGAGCAGTACTTC.

The chain recombines TRBV13 with TRBJ1-2; D gene ambiguous. CDR3 length: 15 residues. The germline V gene has CDR1 PRHDT and CDR2 FYEKMQ (reference sequence). Trimming stripped 1 base from V and 4 bases from J, with 13 bases between. CDR3 sequence reads: CASSLVRSLLYGYTF. The CDR3, as DNA: TGTGCCAGCAGCTTAGTGCGGAGTCTACTCTATGGCTACACCTTC.

The chain uses TRBV4-2 and TRBJ2-7; 7 positions match TRBD1. The germline gives CDR1 LGHNA, CDR2 YNFKEQ. With V trimmed by 5 bases and J by 3 bases, 10 bases remained unmatched. The CDR3 has 15 residues. Here the CDR3 reads CASSVGRQGVYEQYF. For the CDR3, the DNA is TGTGCCAGCAGCGTAGGCCGCCAGGGGGTCTACGAGCAGTACTTC.

This CDR3 is CASSLVGTGSYNEQFF. The CDR3 nucleotides read TGCGCCAGCAGCTTGGTTGGGACAGGGTCCTACAATGAGCAGTTCTTC. This chain connects TRBV5-1 to TRBJ2-1; 9 positions agree with TRBD1. Germline assignment: CDR1 SGHRS and CDR2 YFSETQ. With V trimmed by 0 bases and J by 1 base, 2 bases remained unmatched. The CDR3 contains 16 residues.

There are a few counts of this clone. CDR3 protein: CASSPGQGAFNEQFF. The CDR3 DNA reads as TGTGCCAGCAGCCCCGGACAGGGGGCGTTTAATGAGCAGTTCTTC. The V and J genes are TRBV7-9 and TRBJ2-1; 11 nucleotides match TRBD1. The trim removed 5 bases at V and 7 bases at J, leaving 7 bases unmatched. This CDR3 has 15 residues. Germline V lookup: CDR1 SEHNR, CDR2 FQNEAQ (reference sequence). The variable domain in full, with the rest retrieved from reference TRBV7-9 and TRBJ2-1, is DTGVSQNPRHKITKRGQNVTFRCDPISEHNRLYWYRQTLGQGPEFLTYFQNEAQLEKSRLLSDRFSAERPKGSFSTLEIQRTEQGDSAMYLCASSPGQGAFNEQFFGPGTRLTVL.

This clone was seen a handful of times. This chain connects TRBV7-2 to TRBJ2-7; D is unclear. V was trimmed by 1 base and J by 2 bases, leaving 9 bases between them. Germline V CDR1 and CDR2: SGHTA, FQGNSA. CDR3 length: 14 amino acids. Here the CDR3 reads CASSLDHGTYEQYF. The CDR3 DNA follows: TGTGCCAGCAGCTTAGACCACGGTACCTACGAGCAGTACTTC.

DNA for the CDR3: TGTGCCAGCAGCCCAAACAGGGGATATAGCAATCAGCCCCAGCATTTT. Amino acid sequence: CASSPNRGYSNQPQHF. The chain has TRBV7-2 and TRBJ1-5, with TRBD1 matching 7 bases. Germline-derived CDR1 and CDR2 are SGHTA and FQGNSA. Trimming removed 5 bases from V and 0 bases from J; junction bases left unmatched: 7. The CDR3 spans 16 residues.

V is TRBV27 and J is TRBJ2-7, with D maybe TRBD1 (6 bases). V was shortened by 5 bases and J by 3 bases, with 14 bases between the two germline ends. CDR1 is MNHEY and CDR2 is SMNVEV in the germline V gene (reference sequence). CDR3 length: 14 residues. The CDR3 reads CASSRQAAIYEQYF. The DNA for the CDR3 is TGTGCCAGCAGTCGACAGGCCGCGATCTACGAGCAGTACTTC.

This chain joins TRBV7-2 and TRBJ1-2, with 7 bases aligning to TRBD1. The germline V gene has CDR1 SGHTA and CDR2 FQGNSA. V was clipped by 0 bases and J by 2 bases; unmatched bases: 9. This CDR3 is 17 amino acids long. CDR3 in amino acids: CASSLAEPTGSNYGYTF. The CDR3 DNA follows: TGTGCCAGCAGCTTAGCAGAACCGACAGGGTCGAACTATGGCTACACCTTC.

This rearrangement joins TRBV25-1 to TRBJ2-7; TRBD2 agrees at 8 bases. V lost 8 bases to trimming and J lost 4 bases; unmatched junction nucleotides: 7. Germline assignment: CDR1 MGHDK and CDR2 SYGVNS. The CDR3 runs to 13 residues. The DNA for the CDR3 is TGTGCCAGCTCGGGACTAGGGAGGTACGAGCAGTACTTC. Its translation: CASSGLGRYEQYF.

The chain recombines TRBV28 with TRBJ1-5, with a possible D match to TRBD1 (5 bases). This CDR3 comprises 16 residues. The germline CDR1 and CDR2 sequences are MDHEN and SYDVKM. Trimming cost V 6 bases and J 0 bases, with 15 bases left between them. CDR3 loop: CASSSFGHYSNQPQHF. The CDR3, as DNA: TGTGCCAGCAGCTCCTTTGGACACTATAGCAATCAGCCCCAGCATTTT.

The chain uses TRBV1 and TRBJ2-4; the table assigns TRBD1, which was not confirmed against the DNA. TRBV1 is a pseudogene. The CDR3 sequence is 24 residues long. The CDR3 region has the DNA TGCACCAGCAGCCATTTTTCCGCCACCAGGGGGCGGGGTGCGTGGGACCTAGCCAAAAACATTCAGTACTTC. It specifies CTSSHFSATRGRGAWDLAKNIQYF.

The chain recombines TRBV5-1 with TRBJ1-5; TRBD1 matches 7 bases. Trimming removed 0 bases from V and 4 bases from J; junction bases left unmatched: 4. This CDR3 comprises 15 residues. The germline CDR1 and CDR2 sequences are SGHRS and YFSETQ. Here the CDR3 DNA reads TGCGCCAGCAGCTTGGTAGGGGACAGTAATCAGCCCCAGCATTTT. Its protein product is CASSLVGDSNQPQHF.

This chain joins TRBV18 and TRBJ2-7, with D possibly being TRBD1 (5 bases). Germline CDR1 is KGHSH and CDR2 is LQKENI. Trimming stripped 3 bases from V and 2 bases from J, with 11 bases between. CDR3 size: 14 residues. Here the CDR3 DNA reads TGTGCCAGCTCACCTAAGACAGTTGCCTACGAGCAGTACTTC. Its protein is CASSPKTVAYEQYF.

V gene TRBV27 combines with J gene TRBJ1-2, with 9 bases that match TRBD1. Germline V gene lookup returns CDR1 MNHEY and CDR2 SMNVEV (reference sequence). The V segment lost 6 bases and the J segment 5 bases; nucleotides outside the gene matches: 4. The CDR3 is made up of 13 amino acids. The CDR3: CASRRTGDYGYTF. The DNA of the CDR3 is TGTGCCAGCAGAAGGACAGGGGATTATGGCTACACCTTC.

V usage is TRBV30 and J usage is TRBJ2-5; 8 nucleotides agree with TRBD2. The CDR3 sequence is 15 residues long. CDR1 GTSNPN and CDR2 SVGIG come from the germline V gene (reference sequence). J was trimmed by 4 bases and V by 4 bases; bases with no gene match: 11. The CDR3 is CAWKPAGDLGETQYF. CDR3 nucleotide sequence: TGTGCCTGGAAACCAGCGGGAGATCTTGGAGAGACCCAGTACTTC.

This clone came up a few times. The chain couples TRBV27 to TRBJ2-1, with D maybe TRBD1 (5 bases). The CDR3 runs 17 residues. The germline V gene encodes CDR1 MNHEY and CDR2 SMNVEV (reference sequence). V lost 5 bases and J lost 12, with 29 bases in between. The CDR3 sequence is CASSPDRQTARLYGQFF. For the CDR3, the DNA is TGTGCCAGCAGTCCAGACCGACAGACCGCCCGCTTGTATGGGCAGTTCTTC.

The chain couples TRBV10-1 to TRBJ1-1; D unresolved. V lost 0 bases and J lost 4, with 12 bases in between. Germline-derived CDR1 and CDR2 are WNHNN and SYGVQD (reference sequence). CDR3 length: 15 residues. CDR3 in DNA: TGCGCCAGCAGTGAGTCGAACAGTTTGGGCACTGAAGCTTTCTTT. Its protein is CASSESNSLGTEAFF.

J is TRBJ2-3 and V is TRBV6-1; 9 nucleotides match TRBD2. The CDR3 sequence is 15 residues long. With V trimmed by 2 bases and J by 6 bases, 6 bases remained unmatched. Looked up from germline, CDR1 is MNHNS and CDR2 is SASEGT. The CDR3 protein is CASSESGTSRDTQYF. The CDR3 bases are TGTGCCAGCAGTGAATCCGGGACTAGCAGGGATACGCAGTATTTT.

The chain has TRBV9 and TRBJ2-5, with 8 bases fitting TRBD2. CDR1 is SGDLS and CDR2 is YYNGEE in the germline V gene. The CDR3 loop spans 13 amino acids. Trimming cost V 1 base and J 4 bases; bases outside gene matches: 0. CDR3 DNA: TGTGCCAGCAGCGTACTAGCGGGAGAGACCCAGTACTTC. Translated, it gives CASSVLAGETQYF. The whole variable domain, remainder taken from reference TRBV9 and TRBJ2-5, is DSGVTQTPKHLITATGQRVTLRCSPRSGDLSVYWYQQSLDQGLQFLIQYYNGEERAKGNILERFSAQQFPDLHSELNLSSLELGDSALYFCASSVLAGETQYFGPGTRLLVL.